The clone carrying this T cell receptor (beta chain) appeared many times. TCRdb independently ran MiXCR on the RT-PCR reads; one entry per CDR3 protein. The sample includes approximately 720,000 distinct CDR3 sequences, 12% to 15% of them seen just once. V lost 6 bases to trimming and J lost 4 bases; unmatched junction nucleotides: 5. Germline V gene data show CDR1 as DFQATT and CDR2 as SNEGSKA (reference sequence). This CDR3 comprises 13 residues. The specimen sequenced was memory CD4+ T cells from blood. V is TRBV20-1 and J is TRBJ1-5; 8 nucleotides agree with TRBD1. The receptor comes from a female donor in good health, serving as a healthy control. DNA for the CDR3: TGCAGTGCCCCCGGACAGGGAAATCAGCCCCAGCATTTT. This sequence encodes CSAPGQGNQPQHF.